A selection of T cell receptor beta chains follows, all from one sample in a study of early T cells in non-severe SARS-CoV-2 infection. A single record per CDR3 protein comes from TCRdb applying MiXCR to the 5' RACE reads. The table shows some 40,000 distinct CDR3 sequences, with roughly 6.1% occurring only once. This material consisted of whole blood, taken at baseline. These receptors were obtained from an adult who was a healthcare worker with PCR-confirmed SARS-CoV-2 infection or an uninfected control (not recorded which). Each CDR3 is given without its conserved first and last residue.

CDR3aa: ATGQGSNQPQH
v_gene: TRBV19
j_gene: TRBJ1-5

CDR3aa: ASSPAMGGRQDTQY
v_gene: TRBV5-4
j_gene: TRBJ2-3

CDR3aa: ATSATGRLQETQY
v_gene: TRBV15
j_gene: TRBJ2-5

CDR3aa: SARAGTGELF
v_gene: TRBV20-1
j_gene: TRBJ2-2

CDR3aa: ASSLGGAVLSGYT
v_gene: TRBV12-3/TRBV12-4
j_gene: TRBJ1-2

CDR3aa: ASKKQGADTGELF
v_gene: TRBV6-4
j_gene: TRBJ2-2

CDR3aa: ASSKEARAGVFYGYT
v_gene: TRBV21-1
j_gene: TRBJ1-2

CDR3aa: SVVSGRMETQY
v_gene: TRBV29-1
j_gene: TRBJ2-5

CDR3aa: ASRTGIADTQY
v_gene: TRBV2
j_gene: TRBJ2-3

CDR3aa: ASSADPVGLAVYNEQF
v_gene: TRBV4-3
j_gene: TRBJ2-1

CDR3aa: SAGTESSGANVLT
v_gene: TRBV29-1
j_gene: TRBJ2-6

CDR3aa: ASSPMIGVGGTGEQF
v_gene: TRBV6-4
j_gene: TRBJ2-1

CDR3aa: ASSIDIGQGMETQY
v_gene: TRBV19
j_gene: TRBJ2-5